These T cell receptor beta chains were read from a single sample in a study of blood T cell repertoires in COVID-19. The method was immunoSEQ multiplex PCR; TCRdb's version includes in-frame clones alone and lacks a portion of them. The profile shows around 230,000 clones, roughly four fifths of them singletons. The material sequenced was PBMCs or T cells enriched from blood (not recorded which). These receptors came from a middle-aged man who had recovered from COVID-19. Each CDR3 is given with its conserved first and last residue. A D gene is named only where the DNA matches it firmly. Not every row has a clone size; where given, it reads once, few, many or a size class.

d_call: -; clone_size: -; j_call: TRBJ2-5; v_call: TRBV11-3; cdr3_nt: TGTGCCAGCAGCTTAGCAGAGGGGCGGGGAGAGACCCAGTACTTC; cdr3_aa: CASSLAEGRGETQYF
d_call: -; clone_size: -; j_call: TRBJ2-5; v_call: TRBV4-1; cdr3_nt: TGCGCCAGCAGCAACAAGAGGACGGGAGTCGTCGGAGAGACCCAGTACTTC; cdr3_aa: CASSNKRTGVVGETQYF
d_call: TRBD2; clone_size: -; j_call: TRBJ2-3; v_call: TRBV5-1; cdr3_nt: TGCGCCAGCACCCGGACTAGCGGGGGTGATACGCAGTATTTT; cdr3_aa: CASTRTSGGDTQYF
d_call: -; clone_size: -; j_call: TRBJ1-5; v_call: TRBV2; cdr3_nt: TGTGCCAGCAGTTTTCCAGGGGATTCTCAGCCCCAGCATTTT; cdr3_aa: CASSFPGDSQPQHF
d_call: -; clone_size: -; j_call: TRBJ1-1; v_call: TRBV5-1; cdr3_nt: TGCGCCAGCAGCCCCGGGCCAGGAGGGACTGAAGCTTTCTTT; cdr3_aa: CASSPGPGGTEAFF
d_call: TRBD2; clone_size: -; j_call: TRBJ2-7; v_call: TRBV5-4; cdr3_nt: TGTGCCAGCAGCTTGGCAGGAGGTGGCAGCGGGACCTACGAGCAGTACTTC; cdr3_aa: CASSLAGGGSGTYEQYF
d_call: -; clone_size: once; j_call: TRBJ1-2; v_call: TRBV4-1; cdr3_nt: TGCGCCAGCAGCCAGCAAACAGACAGGACTAACTATGGCTACACCTTC; cdr3_aa: CASSQQTDRTNYGYTF
d_call: TRBD2; clone_size: -; j_call: TRBJ2-1; v_call: TRBV11-2; cdr3_nt: TGTGCCAGCAGCTTAGCCGGCGGGAGGGAGCAGTTCTTC; cdr3_aa: CASSLAGGREQFF
d_call: -; clone_size: -; j_call: TRBJ2-3; v_call: TRBV28; cdr3_nt: TGTGCCAGCAGTGGCCTTCGGACTACAAAACGCACCACAGATACGCAGTATTTT; cdr3_aa: CASSGLRTTKRTTDTQYF
d_call: TRBD2; clone_size: -; j_call: TRBJ2-1; v_call: TRBV2; cdr3_nt: TGTGCCAGCAGTCCCAGACTAGCGGGAGCGGGTGAGCAGTTCTTC; cdr3_aa: CASSPRLAGAGEQFF
d_call: -; clone_size: -; j_call: TRBJ1-2; v_call: TRBV29-1; cdr3_nt: TGCAGCGTTGAATGGCAGGGGCCTACCAGATATGGCTACACCTTC; cdr3_aa: CSVEWQGPTRYGYTF
d_call: -; clone_size: -; j_call: TRBJ2-7; v_call: TRBV18; cdr3_nt: TGTGCCAGCTCCCTCGGGATCTACGAGCAGTACTTC; cdr3_aa: CASSLGIYEQYF
d_call: -; clone_size: once; j_call: TRBJ1-3; v_call: TRBV4-2; cdr3_nt: TGTGCCAGCAGCCAAGTGGGAGGTGTTGGAAACACCATATATTTT; cdr3_aa: CASSQVGGVGNTIYF
d_call: -; clone_size: -; j_call: TRBJ2-7; v_call: TRBV28; cdr3_nt: TGTGCCAGCAGTCCTACAGGGCCCTACGAGCAGTACTTC; cdr3_aa: CASSPTGPYEQYF
d_call: -; clone_size: -; j_call: TRBJ2-2; v_call: TRBV30; cdr3_nt: TGTGCCTGGGACCCCGGGACTCCAAACACCGGGGAGCTGTTTTTT; cdr3_aa: CAWDPGTPNTGELFF
d_call: TRBD1; clone_size: -; j_call: TRBJ1-4; v_call: TRBV4-1; cdr3_nt: TGCGCCAGCACCCGAACGACAGGGCCCCTTAATGAAAAACTGTTTTTT; cdr3_aa: CASTRTTGPLNEKLFF
d_call: -; clone_size: -; j_call: TRBJ2-5; v_call: TRBV7-2; cdr3_nt: TGTGCCAGCAGTCTCACTAGACCTCAAGAGACCCAGTACTTC; cdr3_aa: CASSLTRPQETQYF
d_call: TRBD2; clone_size: -; j_call: TRBJ2-1; v_call: TRBV7-9; cdr3_nt: TGTGCCAGCAGCCGGGGACTAGCGTGGTACAATGAGCAGTTCTTC; cdr3_aa: CASSRGLAWYNEQFF
d_call: TRBD1; clone_size: -; j_call: TRBJ2-2; v_call: TRBV9; cdr3_nt: TGTGCCAGCAGCGACCGGGACAGGGAGTACACCGGGGAGCTGTTTTTT; cdr3_aa: CASSDRDREYTGELFF
d_call: -; clone_size: -; j_call: TRBJ1-2; v_call: TRBV30; cdr3_nt: TGTGCCTACTACACTGGTGTCTATGGCTACACCTTC; cdr3_aa: CAYYTGVYGYTF
d_call: -; clone_size: -; j_call: TRBJ2-1; v_call: TRBV7-8; cdr3_nt: TGTGCCAGCAGCCCGGACAGAGGTGAGCAGTTCTTC; cdr3_aa: CASSPDRGEQFF
d_call: -; clone_size: -; j_call: TRBJ2-7; v_call: TRBV7-6; cdr3_nt: TGTGCCAGCAGCTTATTGGCGGACTCCTACGAGCAGTACTTC; cdr3_aa: CASSLLADSYEQYF
d_call: -; clone_size: -; j_call: TRBJ2-1; v_call: TRBV4-3; cdr3_nt: TGCGCCAGCAGCCAAGACTCCAGCTCCTACAATGAGCAGTTCTTC; cdr3_aa: CASSQDSSSYNEQFF
d_call: TRBD1; clone_size: -; j_call: TRBJ1-1; v_call: TRBV29-1; cdr3_nt: TGCAGCGGGACAGGGGTCAACACTGAAGCTTTCTTT; cdr3_aa: CSGTGVNTEAFF
d_call: TRBD2; clone_size: once; j_call: TRBJ2-1; v_call: TRBV10-3; cdr3_nt: TGTGCCATCAGTAGGGGGGAGCGGGAGGTTTCCTACAATGAGCAGTTCTTC; cdr3_aa: CAISRGEREVSYNEQFF
d_call: TRBD1; clone_size: -; j_call: TRBJ1-2; v_call: TRBV10-3; cdr3_nt: TGTGCCATCAGTGAGTCGTTAGTTCCAGGGGGATCTGGCTATGGCTACACCTTC; cdr3_aa: CAISESLVPGGSGYGYTF
d_call: TRBD2; clone_size: once; j_call: TRBJ2-1; v_call: TRBV4-2; cdr3_nt: TGTGCCAGCAGCCAAGTAACGCTAGCGGGGGGTCTTTCCTACAATGAGCAGTTCTTC; cdr3_aa: CASSQVTLAGGLSYNEQFF
d_call: TRBD2; clone_size: -; j_call: TRBJ2-7; v_call: TRBV6-5; cdr3_nt: TGTGCCAGCAACCCTACGGGACTAGCTCTCGAGCAGTACTTC; cdr3_aa: CASNPTGLALEQYF
d_call: -; clone_size: few; j_call: TRBJ2-1; v_call: TRBV10-3; cdr3_nt: TGTGCCATCAGTGACCCTAGGACGGGGAGCTCCTACAATGAGCAGTTCTTC; cdr3_aa: CAISDPRTGSSYNEQFF
d_call: -; clone_size: -; j_call: TRBJ1-2; v_call: TRBV7-2; cdr3_nt: TGTGCCAGCAGCTCCCGGGGGGCCTCTGGCTACACCTTC; cdr3_aa: CASSSRGASGYTF
d_call: -; clone_size: -; j_call: TRBJ2-7; v_call: TRBV11-2; cdr3_nt: TGTGCCAGCAGCGTACATGTCGGGGGCTCCTACGAGCAGTACTTC; cdr3_aa: CASSVHVGGSYEQYF
d_call: TRBD1; clone_size: -; j_call: TRBJ2-5; v_call: TRBV7-7; cdr3_nt: TGTGCCAGCAGCTTTCCGGGACAGGGTCAAGAGACCCAGTACTTC; cdr3_aa: CASSFPGQGQETQYF
d_call: TRBD1; clone_size: -; j_call: TRBJ2-7; v_call: TRBV30; cdr3_nt: TGTGCCTGTGGGACAGGGGATTCCTACGAGCAGTACTTC; cdr3_aa: CACGTGDSYEQYF
d_call: -; clone_size: -; j_call: TRBJ2-3; v_call: TRBV28; cdr3_nt: TGTGCCAGCAGTTCCCCGGCCAGGGCAATAGATACGCAGTATTTT; cdr3_aa: CASSSPARAIDTQYF
d_call: TRBD1; clone_size: -; j_call: TRBJ2-2; v_call: TRBV7-3; cdr3_nt: TGTGCCAGCAGCCTGTTAGGACAGGGAGGAAACGGGGAGCTGTTTTTT; cdr3_aa: CASSLLGQGGNGELFF
d_call: TRBD2; clone_size: -; j_call: TRBJ2-3; v_call: TRBV5-8; cdr3_nt: TGTGCCAGCAGCGGAGCTCGGACTAGCGGGGGCACAGATACGCAGTATTTT; cdr3_aa: CASSGARTSGGTDTQYF
d_call: -; clone_size: -; j_call: TRBJ1-3; v_call: TRBV28; cdr3_nt: TGTGCCAGCTCGACACTCCGCTCTGGAAACACCATATATTTT; cdr3_aa: CASSTLRSGNTIYF
d_call: TRBD2; clone_size: -; j_call: TRBJ2-3; v_call: TRBV5-1; cdr3_nt: TGCGCCAGCAGCTTAATAGCGGGAAACCCAGATACGCAGTATTTT; cdr3_aa: CASSLIAGNPDTQYF
d_call: -; clone_size: once; j_call: TRBJ1-5; v_call: TRBV6-5; cdr3_nt: TGTGCCAGCGAGGTATCATATAGCAATCAGCCCCAGCATTTT; cdr3_aa: CASEVSYSNQPQHF
d_call: TRBD1; clone_size: -; j_call: TRBJ1-5; v_call: TRBV7-3; cdr3_nt: TGTGCCAGCAGCCAGGACAGGAATCAGCCCCAGCATTTT; cdr3_aa: CASSQDRNQPQHF
d_call: TRBD2; clone_size: once; j_call: TRBJ2-1; v_call: TRBV19; cdr3_nt: TGTGCCAGTAGTAGGGCTAGCGGTTACAATGAGCAGTTCTTC; cdr3_aa: CASSRASGYNEQFF
d_call: -; clone_size: -; j_call: TRBJ1-1; v_call: TRBV29-1; cdr3_nt: TGCAGCGTTGTCCGGAGATTGAACACTGAAGCTTTCTTT; cdr3_aa: CSVVRRLNTEAFF